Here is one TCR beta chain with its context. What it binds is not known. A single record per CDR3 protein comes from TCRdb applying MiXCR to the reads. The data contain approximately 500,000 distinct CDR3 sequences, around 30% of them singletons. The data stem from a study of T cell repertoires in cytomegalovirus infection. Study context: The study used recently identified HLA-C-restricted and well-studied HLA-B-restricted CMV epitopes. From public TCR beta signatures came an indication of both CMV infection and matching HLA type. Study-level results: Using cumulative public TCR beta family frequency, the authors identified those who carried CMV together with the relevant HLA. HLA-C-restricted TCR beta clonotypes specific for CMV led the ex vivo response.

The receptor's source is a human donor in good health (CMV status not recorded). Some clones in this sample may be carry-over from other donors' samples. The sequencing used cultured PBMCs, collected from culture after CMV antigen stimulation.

The CDR3 sequence: CASSLGSYEQYV. The CDR3 DNA is TGTGCCAGCAGTTTAGGAAGCTACGAGCAGTACGTC. The chain couples TRBV12-3 or TRBV12-4 to TRBJ2-7, with D unclear. The CDR3 spans 12 residues. Trimming removed 1 base at V and 3 bases at J, with 4 bases between.